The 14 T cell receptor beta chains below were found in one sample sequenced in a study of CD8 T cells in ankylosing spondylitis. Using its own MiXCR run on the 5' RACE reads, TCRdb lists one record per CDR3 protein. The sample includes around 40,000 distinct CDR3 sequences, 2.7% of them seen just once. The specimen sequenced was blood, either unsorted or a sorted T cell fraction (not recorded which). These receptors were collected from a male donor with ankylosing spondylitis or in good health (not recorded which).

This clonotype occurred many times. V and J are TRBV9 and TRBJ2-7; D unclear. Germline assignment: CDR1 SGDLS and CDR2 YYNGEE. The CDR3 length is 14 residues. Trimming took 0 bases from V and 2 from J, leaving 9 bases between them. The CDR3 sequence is CASSVAFDPYEQYF. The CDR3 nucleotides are TGTGCCAGCAGCGTAGCATTTGATCCCTACGAGCAGTACTTC.

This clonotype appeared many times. The CDR3 coding sequence is TGTGCCAGCAGCGTAGTGGCTAGGGGGGATACGCAGTATTTT. It codes for CASSVVARGDTQYF. This chain connects TRBV9 to TRBJ2-3; D is possibly TRBD1 (6 bases). The V end lost 0 bases, the J end lost 6 bases, and 11 bases lay between the germline ends. Germline CDR1 is SGDLS and CDR2 is YYNGEE. This CDR3 spans 14 amino acids.

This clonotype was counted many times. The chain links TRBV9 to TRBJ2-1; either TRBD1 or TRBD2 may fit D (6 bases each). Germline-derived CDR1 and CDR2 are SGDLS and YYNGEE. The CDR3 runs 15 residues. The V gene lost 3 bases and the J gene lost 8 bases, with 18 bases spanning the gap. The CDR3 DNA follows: TGTGCCAGCAGCGCCTTAGGAGGGGGAATGTATGAGCAGTTCTTC. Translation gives CASSALGGGMYEQFF.

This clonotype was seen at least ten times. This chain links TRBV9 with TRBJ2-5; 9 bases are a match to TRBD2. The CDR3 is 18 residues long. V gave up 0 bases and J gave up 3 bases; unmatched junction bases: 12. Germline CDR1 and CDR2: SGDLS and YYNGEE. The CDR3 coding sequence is TGTGCCAGCAGCGTAGAGAAGGGGGTAGCGGGAGTGAAAGAGACCCAGTACTTC. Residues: CASSVEKGVAGVKETQYF.

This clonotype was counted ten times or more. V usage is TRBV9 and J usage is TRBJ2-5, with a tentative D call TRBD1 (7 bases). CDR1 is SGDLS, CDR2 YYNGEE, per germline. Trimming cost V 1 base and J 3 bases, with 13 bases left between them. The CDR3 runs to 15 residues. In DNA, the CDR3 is TGTGCCAGCAGCGTACAGTCAGGGGGGAAAGAGACCCAGTACTTC. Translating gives CASSVQSGGKETQYF. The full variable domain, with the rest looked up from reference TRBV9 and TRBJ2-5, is DSGVTQTPKHLITATGQRVTLRCSPRSGDLSVYWYQQSLDQGLQFLIQYYNGEERAKGNILERFSAQQFPDLHSELNLSSLELGDSALYFCASSVQSGGKETQYFGPGTRLLVL.

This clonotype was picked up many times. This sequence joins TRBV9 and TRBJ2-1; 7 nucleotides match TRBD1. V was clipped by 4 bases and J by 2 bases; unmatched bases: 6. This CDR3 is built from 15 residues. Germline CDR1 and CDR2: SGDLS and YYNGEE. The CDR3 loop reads CASSPGQATYNEQFF. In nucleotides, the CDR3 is TGTGCCAGCAGCCCAGGACAGGCGACCTACAATGAGCAGTTCTTC.

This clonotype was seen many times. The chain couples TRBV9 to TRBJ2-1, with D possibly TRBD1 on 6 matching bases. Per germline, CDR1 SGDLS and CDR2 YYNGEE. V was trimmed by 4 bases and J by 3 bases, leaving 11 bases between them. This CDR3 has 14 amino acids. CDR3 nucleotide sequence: TGTGCCAGCAGCCCAGGGGCAGACTACAATGAGCAGTTCTTC. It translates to CASSPGADYNEQFF.

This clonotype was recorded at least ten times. CDR3: CASSVGRANYGYTF. In nucleotides, the CDR3 is TGTGCCAGCAGCGTAGGCAGGGCTAACTATGGCTACACCTTC. V and J are TRBV9 and TRBJ1-2, with a weak D call TRBD1 (5 bases). CDR1 and CDR2 from the germline V gene are SGDLS and YYNGEE. Between the trimmed V and J ends, which lost 0 bases and 0 bases, there was a span of 6 bases. The CDR3 is made up of 14 amino acids.

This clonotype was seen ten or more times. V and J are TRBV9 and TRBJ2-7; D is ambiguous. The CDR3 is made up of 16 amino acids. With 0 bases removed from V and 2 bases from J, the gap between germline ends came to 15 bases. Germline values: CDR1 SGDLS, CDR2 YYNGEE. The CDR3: CASSVGAGLKTYEQYF. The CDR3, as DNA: TGTGCCAGCAGCGTAGGGGCAGGTCTCAAAACCTACGAGCAGTACTTC.

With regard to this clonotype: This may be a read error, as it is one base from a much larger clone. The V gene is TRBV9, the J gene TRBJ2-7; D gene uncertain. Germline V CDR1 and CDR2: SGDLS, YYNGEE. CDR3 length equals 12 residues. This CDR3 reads CASSVAFDDQYF. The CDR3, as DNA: TGTGCCAGCAGCGTCGCCTTCGACGACCAGTACTTC. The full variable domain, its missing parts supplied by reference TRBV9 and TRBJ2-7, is DSGVTQTPKHLITATGQRVTLRCSPRSGDLSVYWYQQSLDQGLQFLIQYYNGEERAKGNILERFSAQQFPDLHSELNLSSLELGDSALYFCASSVAFDDQYFGPGTRLTVT.

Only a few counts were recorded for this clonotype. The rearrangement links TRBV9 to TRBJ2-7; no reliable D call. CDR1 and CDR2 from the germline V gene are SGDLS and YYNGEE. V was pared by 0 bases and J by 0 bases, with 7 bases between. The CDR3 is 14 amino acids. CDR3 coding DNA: TGTGCCAGCAGCGTAGCTACCAGCTCCTACGAGCAGTACTTC. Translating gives CASSVATSSYEQYF.

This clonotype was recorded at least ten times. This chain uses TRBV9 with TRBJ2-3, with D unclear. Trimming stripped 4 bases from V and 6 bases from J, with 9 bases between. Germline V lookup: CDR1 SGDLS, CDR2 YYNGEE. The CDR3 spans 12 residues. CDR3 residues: CASSPLGDTQYF. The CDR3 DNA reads TGTGCCAGCAGCCCGCTGGGGGATACGCAGTATTTT.

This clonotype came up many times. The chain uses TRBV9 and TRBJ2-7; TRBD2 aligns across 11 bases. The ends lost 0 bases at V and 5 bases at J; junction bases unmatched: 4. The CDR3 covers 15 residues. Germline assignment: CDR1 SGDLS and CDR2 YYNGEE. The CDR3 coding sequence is TGTGCCAGCAGCGTAGAACTAGCGGGAGTAGACGAGCAGTACTTC. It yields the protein CASSVELAGVDEQYF.

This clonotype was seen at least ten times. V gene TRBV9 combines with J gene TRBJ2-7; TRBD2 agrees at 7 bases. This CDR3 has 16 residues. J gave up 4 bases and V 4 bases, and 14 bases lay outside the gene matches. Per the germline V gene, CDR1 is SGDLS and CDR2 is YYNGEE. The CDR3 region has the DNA TGTGCCAGCAGCAAATTTGGTGGCGGGAGCTCGTACGAGCAGTACTTC. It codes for CASSKFGGGSSYEQYF.